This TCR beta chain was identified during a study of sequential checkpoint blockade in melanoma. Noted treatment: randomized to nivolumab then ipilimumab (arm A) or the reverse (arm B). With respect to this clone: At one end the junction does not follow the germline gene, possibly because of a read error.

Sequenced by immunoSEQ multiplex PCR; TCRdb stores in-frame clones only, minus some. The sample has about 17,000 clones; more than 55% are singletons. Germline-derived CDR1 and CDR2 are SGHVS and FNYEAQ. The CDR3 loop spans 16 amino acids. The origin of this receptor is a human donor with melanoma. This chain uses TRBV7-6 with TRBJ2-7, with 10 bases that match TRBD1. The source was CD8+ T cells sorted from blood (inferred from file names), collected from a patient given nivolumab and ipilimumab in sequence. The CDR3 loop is CASSPGATGGSDEQYF. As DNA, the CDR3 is TGTGCCAGCAGCCCGGGGGCGACAGGGGGCTCCGACGAGCAGTACTTC.